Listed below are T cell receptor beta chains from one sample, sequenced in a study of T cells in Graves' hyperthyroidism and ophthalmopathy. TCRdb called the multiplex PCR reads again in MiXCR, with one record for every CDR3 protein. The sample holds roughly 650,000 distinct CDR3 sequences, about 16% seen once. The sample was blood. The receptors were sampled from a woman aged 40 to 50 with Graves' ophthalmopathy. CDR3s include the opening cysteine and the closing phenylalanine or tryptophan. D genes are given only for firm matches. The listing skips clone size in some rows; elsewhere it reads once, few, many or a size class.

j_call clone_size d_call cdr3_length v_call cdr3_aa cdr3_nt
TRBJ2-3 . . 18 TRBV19 CASTPRGRGGGNTDTQYF TGTGCCAGTACCCCCCGGGGGCGCGGGGGAGGAAACACAGATACGCAGTATTTT
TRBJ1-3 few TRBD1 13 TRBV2 CASIMDRDNTIYF TGTGCCAGCATTATGGACAGGGACAACACCATATATTTT
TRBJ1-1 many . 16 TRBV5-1 CASSLLSRGANTEAFF TGCGCCAGCAGCTTGCTGAGTCGAGGAGCGAACACTGAAGCTTTCTTT
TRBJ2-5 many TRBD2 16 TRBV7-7 CASSVGTSGGRETQYF TGTGCTAGCAGCGTAGGGACTAGCGGGGGGCGAGAGACCCAGTACTTC
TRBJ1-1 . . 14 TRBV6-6 CASSYSGLNTEAFF TGTGCCAGCAGTTACTCGGGTCTGAACACTGAAGCTTTCTTT
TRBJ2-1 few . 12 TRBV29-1 CSVILDGHEQFF TGCAGCGTCATCCTCGACGGTCATGAGCAGTTCTTC
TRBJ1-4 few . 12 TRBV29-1 CSVWSGDEKLFF TGCAGCGTTTGGTCAGGGGATGAAAAACTGTTTTTT
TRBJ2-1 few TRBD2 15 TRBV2 CASTRILAGGNEQFF TGTGCCAGCACCAGGATCCTAGCGGGAGGCAATGAGCAGTTCTTC
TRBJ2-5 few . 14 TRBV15 CATSRGDSQETQYF TGTGCCACCAGCAGAGGGGACTCACAAGAGACCCAGTACTTC
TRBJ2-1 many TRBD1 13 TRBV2 CASRTGTYNEQFF TGTGCCAGCCGGACAGGGACCTACAATGAGCAGTTCTTC
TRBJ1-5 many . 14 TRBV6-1 CASKVGNSNQPQHF TGTGCCAGCAAAGTGGGGAATAGCAATCAGCCCCAGCATTTT
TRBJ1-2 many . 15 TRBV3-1 CASSPGGTLVRGYTF TGTGCCAGCAGCCCAGGAGGTACGCTGGTTCGTGGCTACACCTTC
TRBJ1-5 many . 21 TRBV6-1 CASRVPLGAGVVRFSGQPQHF TGTGCCAGCAGGGTCCCCCTCGGGGCAGGAGTAGTTCGGTTTTCGGGTCAGCCCCAGCATTTT
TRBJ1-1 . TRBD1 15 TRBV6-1 CASSEVGTDNTEAFF TGTGCCAGCAGTGAAGTAGGGACAGATAACACTGAAGCTTTCTTT
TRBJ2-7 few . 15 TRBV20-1 CSANHPGLSSYEQYF TGCAGTGCCAACCACCCGGGACTCAGCTCCTACGAGCAGTACTTC
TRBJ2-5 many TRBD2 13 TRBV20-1 CSAASGERGTQYF TGCAGTGCTGCTAGCGGGGAGAGAGGGACCCAGTACTTC
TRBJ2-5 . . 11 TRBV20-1 CSANPGETQYF TGCAGTGCTAACCCGGGGGAGACCCAGTACTTC
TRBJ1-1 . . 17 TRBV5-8 CASSLSLVDPVNTEAFF TGTGCCAGCAGCTTGTCCTTGGTTGATCCGGTGAACACTGAAGCTTTCTTT
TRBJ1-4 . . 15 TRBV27 CASGPSTEVNEKLFF TGTGCCAGCGGGCCCTCAACGGAGGTTAATGAAAAACTGTTTTTT
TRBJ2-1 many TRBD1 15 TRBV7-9 CASSSGQGAFNEQFF TGTGCCAGCAGCTCGGGACAGGGTGCATTCAATGAGCAGTTCTTC
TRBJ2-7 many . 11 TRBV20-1 CSARESYEQYF TGCAGTGCTAGAGAGTCATACGAGCAGTACTTC
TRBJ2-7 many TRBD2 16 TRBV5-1 CASSPGLAGPEGEQYF TGCGCCAGCAGTCCTGGGCTAGCGGGGCCTGAAGGCGAGCAGTACTTC
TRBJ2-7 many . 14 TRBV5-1 CASSPRDSAGEQYF TGCGCCAGCAGCCCCCGGGACTCCGCTGGGGAGCAGTACTTC
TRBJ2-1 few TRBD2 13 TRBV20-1 CSARSSGVNEQFF TGCAGTGCTAGATCTAGCGGGGTAAATGAGCAGTTCTTC